This T cell receptor beta chain was captured in a study of CD8 T cells in ankylosing spondylitis. The study's findings and limits: Clones linked to disease were reported to show significant enrichment in matched ankylosing spondylitis synovial fluid. Fewer than 10 highly homologous variants formed a TCR beta motif that appeared characteristic of ankylosing spondylitis blood.

TCR beta libraries were made by quantitative 5'-RACE with molecular barcodes. Each CDR3 protein is one row after TCRdb ran MiXCR on the 5' RACE reads. The repertoire has 100,000 or so distinct CDR3 sequences, approximately 8.9% of them found once; the top ten carry around 30%. As regards this clonotype: What it recognizes is unknown.

The sequence was obtained from a male donor with ankylosing spondylitis. The sequenced sample consisted of blood, either unsorted or a sorted T cell fraction (not recorded which).

The chain's CDR3 is CASSQPPGETQYF. The CDR3 nucleotides are TGTGCCAGCAGCCAACCCCCCGGAGAGACCCAGTACTTC. This chain uses TRBV3-1 with TRBJ2-5; D is ambiguous. CDR3 length: 13 residues. Germline CDR1 and CDR2: LGHDT and YNNKEL (reference sequence). Trimming shortened V by 2 bases and J by 4 bases, and 8 bases separated the two germline ends.